The 19 T cell receptor beta chains presented below share a single source sample, sequenced in a study of tumor-infiltrating lymphocytes in primary liver carcinoma (dated by TCRdb to about 2017). Sequencing used an Illumina HiSeq 2500. A constant-region primer and ProtoScript II reverse transcriptase were used to reverse-transcribe TCRbeta-specific cDNA from roughly 500 ng total RNA. Three nested multiplex PCR rounds, following a slightly modified ARM-PCR procedure, were used to build the TCRbeta libraries. The first two PCR rounds used multiplex TRBV1-TRBV30 forward primers with a Cbeta reverse primer, each for approximately 11 cycles. In-frame beta chains were kept once TCRdb had trimmed the public reads at Q25 with fastp and called clones with MiXCR. Duplicate CDR3 protein sequences are folded into a single record with the most common DNA and genes. In this sample the table shows 300,000 to 400,000 distinct CDR3 sequences, about two thirds of which occur a single time. The ten largest clones represent 5.5% to 7% of the sample.

RNA from unsorted whole blood was extracted with TRIzol reagent, and germline DNA was obtained with the DNeasy Blood & Tissue kit. The sample comprised peripheral blood. The source of these receptors is a man between 40 and 49 years old with primary liver carcinoma and hepatitis B virus infection.

The sample holds one count of this clonotype. Given the absence of the conserved phenylalanine or tryptophan at the CDR3 end, a read error is likely. This chain connects TRBV30 to TRBJ1-3; D unresolved. CDR3 length: 11 residues. Germline V gene data show CDR1 as GTSNPN and CDR2 as SVGIG (reference sequence). V was shortened by 2 bases and J by 3 bases, with 2 bases between the two germline ends. DNA for the CDR3: TGTGCCTGGAGTAATGGAAACACCATATATTTA. Translating gives CAWSNGNTIYL.

With regard to this clonotype: A much larger clonotype is one base distant, so this may be a read error. V and J are TRBV4-1 and TRBJ1-3, with 7 positions matching TRBD1. In germline, CDR1 is MGHRA, CDR2 YSYEKL. This CDR3 has 16 amino acids. The CDR3 loop reads CVSSQGLQGIRNTIYF. DNA for the CDR3: TGCGTCAGCAGCCAAGGATTACAGGGGATCCGAAACACCATATATTTT.

Concerning this clonotype: The conserved final phenylalanine or tryptophan is absent from the CDR3, which likely points to a read error. This sequence joins TRBV11-2 and TRBJ2-7; 11 bases are a match to TRBD2. Per the germline V gene, CDR1 is SGHAT and CDR2 is FQNNGV. CDR3 size: 15 residues. Here the CDR3 reads CASNLVLAGVYEQYL. CDR3 DNA: TGTGCCAGCAACTTAGTACTAGCGGGAGTATACGAGCAGTACCTC.

In regard to this clonotype: A much larger clone lies a single base off, so this may be a read error. The rearrangement joins TRBV6-1 to TRBJ2-5; 7 bases are a match to TRBD2. With V trimmed by 7 bases and J by 5 bases, 7 bases remained unmatched. Per germline, CDR1 MNHNS and CDR2 SASEGT. The CDR3 has 13 residues. CDR3 in amino acids: CASTPLSGETQYF. CDR3 DNA: TGTGCCAGCACTCCGCTTAGCGGGGAGACCCAGTACTTC.

As regards this clonotype: It may be a read error: a sequence one base away is much more abundant. The rearrangement links TRBV12-3 or TRBV12-4 to TRBJ2-7, with D possibly called TRBD1 or TRBD2 (6 bases each). The CDR3 has 15 residues. CDR3 residues: CANSFTGARSYEQYF. In nucleotides, the CDR3 is TGTGCCAACAGTTTCACGGGGGCTAGGTCCTACGAGCAGTACTTC.

This clonotype was recorded a few times. Possible read error: a much larger clone is one base away. The V gene is TRBV6-6, the J gene TRBJ2-7; possibly TRBD1 for D (6 bases). CDR1 is MNHNY and CDR2 is SVGAGI in the germline V gene (reference sequence). The CDR3 contains 14 residues. In DNA form, the CDR3 reads TGTGCCGGCAGTTACTCCAGGGGCTCCTACGAGCAGTACTTC. Amino acid sequence: CAGSYSRGSYEQYF.

With respect to this clonotype: The junction does not match germline at one end; this may be a read error. DNA for the CDR3: TGCCCCAGCAGCTTAGATGCAGGTGGGATCAGCTACGAGCAGTACTTC. Translating gives CPSSLDAGGISYEQYF. The V call is TRBV11-2, the J call TRBJ2-7, with D unresolved. CDR1 is SGHAT, CDR2 FQNNGV, per germline. CDR3 size: 16 residues.

As regards this clonotype: A clone one base away is much larger, so this may be a read error. The chain is built from TRBV10-2 and TRBJ1-1; the match to TRBD1 covers 10 bases. Germline CDR1 reads WSHSY; CDR2 reads SAAADI. CDR3 length equals 13 residues. CDR3 nucleotides: TGCGCCAGCAGTCGACAGGGGGCCACTGAAGTTTTCTTT. This encodes CASSRQGATEVFF.

As regards this clonotype: Here the CDR3 omits its conserved ending phenylalanine or tryptophan, so a read error is the likely source. The chain couples TRBV10-3 to TRBJ2-1; 7 bases match TRBD1. The CDR3 extends over 13 amino acids. The germline V gene encodes CDR1 ENHRY and CDR2 SYGVKD. V was pared by 5 bases and J by 4 bases, with 2 bases of the junction left unmatched. The CDR3 DNA follows: TGTGCCATCAGTAAGGGGGCGTACAATGAGCAGTTCTCC. Its protein is CAISKGAYNEQFS.

The chain couples TRBV5-1 to TRBJ2-1; 7 bases map to TRBD2. The trim removed 2 bases at V and 7 bases at J, leaving 3 bases unmatched. CDR1 is SGHRS, CDR2 YFSETQ, per germline. This CDR3 spans 13 amino acids. CDR3 protein: CASSFSAGNEQFF. The CDR3 nucleotides are TGCGCCAGCAGCTTTTCAGCGGGGAATGAGCAGTTCTTC.

This clonotype came up many times. The chain has TRBV5-5 and TRBJ2-7; the match to TRBD1 covers 9 bases. This CDR3 has 16 amino acids. The ends lost 3 bases at V and 7 bases at J; junction bases unmatched: 14. Germline CDR1 SGHKS, CDR2 YYEKEE (reference sequence). The CDR3 nucleotides are TGTGCCAGCAGCTCGGTTCCGGGACAGGGAGATAGAGAGCAGTACTTC. Residues: CASSSVPGQGDREQYF.

This clonotype appeared many times. The V call is TRBV6-5, the J call TRBJ1-1, with 7 positions matching TRBD1. The CDR3 is 14 residues long. Germline V CDR1 and CDR2: MNHEY, SVGAGI. V was pared by 6 bases and J by 3 bases, with 7 bases of the junction left unmatched. CDR3 protein: CASRRQGTDTEAFF. Written as DNA, the CDR3 is TGTGCCAGCAGACGACAGGGTACAGACACTGAAGCTTTCTTT.

The J gene is TRBJ1-1, the V gene TRBV5-1, with a weak D call TRBD1 (6 bases). The CDR3 sequence is 14 residues long. V lost 4 bases and J lost 3, with 13 bases in between. Germline-derived CDR1 and CDR2 are SGHRS and YFSETQ. The CDR3 DNA follows: TGCGCCAGCAGCCCAGGGGCTGAGTACACTGAAGCTTTCTTT. Translated: CASSPGAEYTEAFF.

This clonotype has at least ten counts. This chain's CDR3 is CAISESGLAGLREQYF. The CDR3 region has the DNA TGTGCCATCAGTGAGTCCGGACTAGCGGGACTTCGCGAGCAGTACTTC. The chain recombines TRBV10-3 with TRBJ2-7, with TRBD2 matching over 12 bases. V trimming: 0 bases; J trimming: 6 bases; junction bases outside the gene matches: 6. Germline V gene data show CDR1 as ENHRY and CDR2 as SYGVKD. The CDR3 sequence is 16 residues long.

The CDR3 reads CASSQVLAGTDTKYF. CDR3 DNA sequence: TGCGCCAGCAGCCAAGTACTAGCGGGCACAGACACGAAGTATTTT. The rearrangement joins TRBV4-3 to TRBJ2-3; 9 nucleotides agree with TRBD2. The CDR3 is 15 amino acids. Germline V gene sequence: CDR1 LGHNA, CDR2 YSLEER. V shed 1 base and J 13 bases; nucleotides not matched to a gene: 12.

This clonotype was picked up a small number of times. The rearrangement links TRBV5-1 to TRBJ2-1; 7 bases are shared with TRBD2. The CDR3 length is 15 residues. J was trimmed by 4 bases and V by 2 bases; bases with no gene match: 6. Germline V gene data show CDR1 as SGHRS and CDR2 as YFSETQ. The CDR3 loop is CASSFGRETYNEQFF. In DNA form, the CDR3 reads TGCGCCAGCAGCTTTGGGCGGGAGACGTACAATGAGCAGTTCTTC.

This clonotype turned up a few times. The chain couples TRBV4-1 to TRBJ2-2; 10 bases are a match to TRBD1. The CDR3 runs 16 residues. The V segment lost 11 bases and the J segment 5 bases; nucleotides outside the gene matches: 14. Germline V lookup: CDR1 MGHRA, CDR2 YSYEKL. CDR3 protein: CAGDDLDRGLTGELFF. The CDR3 bases are TGCGCCGGCGATGATCTGGACAGGGGGTTAACCGGGGAGCTGTTTTTT.

The rearrangement uses TRBV7-9 and TRBJ1-4; 7 positions match TRBD1. The CDR3 totals 16 residues. The V and J ends lost 4 bases and 5 bases, in that order; junction bases with no gene match: 10. Per germline, CDR1 SEHNR and CDR2 FQNEAQ (reference sequence). The CDR3 loop is CASSSNYRGGNEKLFF. CDR3 nucleotide sequence: TGTGCCAGCAGCTCGAACTACAGGGGAGGAAATGAAAAACTGTTTTTT.

A word on this clonotype: Compared with germline, one end of the junction differs, possibly owing to a read error. The chain uses TRBV6-2 or TRBV6-3 and TRBJ2-5, with 8 nucleotides matching TRBD2. The CDR3 totals 17 residues. CDR1 is MNHEY, CDR2 SVGEGT, per germline. As DNA, the CDR3 is TGCGCCAGCAGTTACTCGACTAGCGTCTCAGCTGGGGAGACCCAGTACTTC. Its translation: CASSYSTSVSAGETQYF.